Below are 10 T cell receptor beta chains sequenced from a single sample in a study of identical twins. Each CDR3 protein gets one entry after TCRdb re-called the 5' RACE reads with MiXCR. The table lists 200,000 to 250,000 distinct CDR3 sequences, 8% to 11% of them singletons. Source material: memory T cells sorted from blood. The receptors derive from a man over 45 in good health.

The CDR3 protein is CASSHGTSIQYF. CDR3 nucleotide sequence: TGTGCCAGCAGCCACGGGACTAGCATTCAGTACTTC. The chain combines TRBV11-2 with TRBJ2-4; TRBD2 agrees at 8 bases. Germline trimming cut 5 bases from V and 9 bases from J; bases unmatched to any gene: 3. The CDR3 length is 12 residues. Germline values: CDR1 SGHAT, CDR2 FQNNGV.

The chain is built from TRBV4-3 and TRBJ2-1; D is ambiguous. V was shortened by 0 bases and J by 6 bases, with 6 bases between the two germline ends. Germline CDR1 reads LGHNA; CDR2 reads YSLEER. This CDR3 comprises 13 residues. The CDR3 bases are TGCGCCAGCAGCCAAGATTCTTTCAATGAGCAGTTCTTC. It yields the protein CASSQDSFNEQFF.

This clonotype was observed a handful of times. The gene calls are TRBV9 and TRBJ2-5; the match to TRBD2 covers 7 bases. This CDR3 spans 14 amino acids. V shed 3 bases, J shed 0 bases, and the junction held 2 bases outside the gene matches. Germline lookup yields CDR1 SGDLS and CDR2 YYNGEE. CDR3 nucleotides: TGTGCCAGCAGCGGAGCGGGGTACCAAGAGACCCAGTACTTC. It encodes CASSGAGYQETQYF.

The table lists this clonotype with a few counts. This chain connects TRBV4-1 to TRBJ1-2; 11 bases map to TRBD1. J gave up 4 bases and V 5 bases, and 6 bases lay outside the gene matches. Germline CDR1 is MGHRA and CDR2 is YSYEKL. This CDR3 contains 15 residues. CDR3 region: CASSEGQGGGYGYTF. In DNA, the CDR3 is TGCGCCAGCAGCGAGGGACAGGGGGGCGGCTATGGCTACACCTTC.

This clonotype has at least ten counts. This sequence joins TRBV10-3 and TRBJ2-1; D may be TRBD2 (6 bases). V was cut by 6 bases and J by 2 bases, with 20 bases left in between. The CDR3 consists of 17 residues. Germline-derived CDR1 and CDR2 are ENHRY and SYGVKD. This CDR3 is CAISPQSGGDPYNEQFF. The CDR3 DNA reads as TGTGCCATCAGCCCCCAGTCCGGGGGTGACCCCTACAATGAGCAGTTCTTC.

In its sample, this clonotype was seen many times. V usage is TRBV5-1 and J usage is TRBJ2-5; the D gene is possibly TRBD2 (5 bases). The CDR3 length is 14 residues. The V end was cut by 2 bases, the J end by 3 bases, with 11 bases between. CDR1 and CDR2 (germline): SGHRS, YFSETQ. CDR3 loop: CASSFRTREETQYF. Here the CDR3 DNA reads TGCGCCAGCAGCTTCCGGACTCGGGAAGAGACCCAGTACTTC.

This clonotype appeared many times. For the CDR3, the DNA is TGTGCCAGCGGCCTTTACTCCTACAATGAGCAGTTCTTC. This gives the protein CASGLYSYNEQFF. The chain uses TRBV6-2 or TRBV6-3 and TRBJ2-1, with D unresolved. Trimming cost V 8 bases and J 0 bases, with 8 bases left between them. Germline assignment: CDR1 MNHEY and CDR2 SVGEGT. CDR3 size: 13 residues.

This clonotype was counted at least ten times. The chain couples TRBV19 to TRBJ2-1, with 13 bases aligning to TRBD2. The V gene end was trimmed by 0 bases and the J gene end by 5 bases; junction bases not matched to a gene: 13. The CDR3 spans 20 residues. Germline V CDR1 and CDR2: LNHDA, SQIVND (reference sequence). CDR3 DNA: TGTGCCAGTAGTATAGATGGGCCGGGACTAGCGGGGACCACTAACAATGAGCAGTTCTTC. Translating it yields CASSIDGPGLAGTTNNEQFF.

The chain combines TRBV4-3 with TRBJ1-2, with 10 bases that match TRBD1. This CDR3 is 15 amino acids long. Looked up from germline, CDR1 is LGHNA and CDR2 is YSLEER. Germline trimming cut 0 bases from V and 6 bases from J; bases unmatched to any gene: 4. CDR3 residues: CASSQEGTGVNGYTF. The CDR3 coding sequence is TGCGCCAGCAGCCAAGAAGGGACAGGGGTGAATGGCTACACCTTC.

This clonotype was detected ten times or more. The V gene is TRBV12-3 or TRBV12-4, the J gene TRBJ1-1; D might be TRBD1 (6 bases). CDR3 length: 17 residues. Trimming removed 2 bases from V and 0 bases from J, with 16 bases in between. CDR3 bases: TGTGCCAGCAGTTTACTTCTTACCAGGGACATGAACACTGAAGCTTTCTTT. This gives the protein CASSLLLTRDMNTEAFF.